The 5 T cell receptor beta chains given below trace back to one sample, sequenced in a study of shared clonotypes between healthy human individuals. Assay: immunoSEQ multiplex PCR; the TCRdb copy retains only in-frame clones and omits some. The sample has around 2.5 million clones; roughly 93% are singletons. The specimen was naive CD4+ T cells from PBMCs. Subset of the sample: CD45RA+ positively selected. These receptor sequences come from a man between 18 and 29 years old in good health. Some clones in this sample may be carry-over from other donors' samples.

V usage is TRBV5-1 and J usage is TRBJ2-6, with 9 nucleotides matching TRBD2. Germline V CDR1 and CDR2: SGHRS, YFSETQ. J lost 2 bases, V lost 4 bases, and 7 bases had no gene match. The CDR3 length is 17 residues. CDR3 in amino acids: CASSGQRGAAGANVLTF. CDR3 coding DNA: TGCGCCAGCAGCGGGCAGCGGGGGGCGGCTGGGGCCAACGTCCTGACTTTC.

The rearrangement joins TRBV5-5 to TRBJ2-2; 7 positions agree with TRBD2. Germline V gives CDR1 SGHKS, CDR2 YYEKEE (reference sequence). The trim removed 0 bases at V and 1 base at J, leaving 6 bases unmatched. This CDR3 has 17 residues. CDR3 sequence (DNA): TGTGCCAGCAGCTTGGGGCGGGGGACCGTGAACACCGGGGAGCTGTTTTTT. Translated: CASSLGRGTVNTGELFF.

V is TRBV5-1 and J is TRBJ2-1; TRBD1 might be the D (5 bases). This CDR3 has 16 amino acids. V lost 3 bases and J lost 0, with 13 bases in between. Germline loops: CDR1 SGHRS, CDR2 YFSETQ. The CDR3 DNA reads TGCGCCAGCAGCTCACAGACAGCGAGCTCCTACAATGAGCAGTTCTTC. Translated: CASSSQTASSYNEQFF.

The chain employs TRBV7-6 and TRBJ2-7, with no clear D. Per germline, CDR1 SGHVS and CDR2 FNYEAQ. Trimming stripped 5 bases from V and 5 bases from J, with 16 bases between. The CDR3 is 14 residues long. CDR3 region: CASSPRAAAHEQYF. The CDR3 coding sequence is TGTGCCAGCAGCCCACGTGCTGCCGCCCACGAGCAGTACTTC.

This chain uses TRBV4-1 with TRBJ2-1; D remains ambiguous. Trimming removed 0 bases at V and 7 bases at J, with 16 bases between. The V gene's germline CDR1 is MGHRA and CDR2 YSYEKL. The length of the CDR3 is 16 residues. CDR3 nucleotides: TGCGCCAGCAGCCAAGACCGGGCCCCTCTGGGGAATGAGCAGTTCTTC. Its translation is CASSQDRAPLGNEQFF.